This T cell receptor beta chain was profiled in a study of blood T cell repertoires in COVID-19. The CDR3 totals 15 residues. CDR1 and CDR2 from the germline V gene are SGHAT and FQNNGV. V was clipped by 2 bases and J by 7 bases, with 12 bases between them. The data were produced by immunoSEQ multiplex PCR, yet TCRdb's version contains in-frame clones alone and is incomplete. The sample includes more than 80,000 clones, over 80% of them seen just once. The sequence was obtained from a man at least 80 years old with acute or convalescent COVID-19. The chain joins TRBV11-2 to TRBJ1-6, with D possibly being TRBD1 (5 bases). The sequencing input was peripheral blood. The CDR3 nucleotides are TGTGCCAGCAGCTTACTAGGACACACGAATTCACCCCTCCACTTT. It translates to CASSLLGHTNSPLHF.